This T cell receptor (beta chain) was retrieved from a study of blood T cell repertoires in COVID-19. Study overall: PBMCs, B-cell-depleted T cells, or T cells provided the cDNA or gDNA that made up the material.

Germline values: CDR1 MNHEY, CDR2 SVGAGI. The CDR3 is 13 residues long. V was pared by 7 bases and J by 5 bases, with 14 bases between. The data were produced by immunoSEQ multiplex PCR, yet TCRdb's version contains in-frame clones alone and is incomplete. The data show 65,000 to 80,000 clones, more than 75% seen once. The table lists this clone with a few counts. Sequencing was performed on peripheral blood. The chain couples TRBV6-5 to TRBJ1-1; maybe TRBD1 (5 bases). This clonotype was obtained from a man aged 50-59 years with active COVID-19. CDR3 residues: CASTIQGETEAFF. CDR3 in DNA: TGTGCCAGCACCATTCAGGGTGAGACTGAAGCTTTCTTT.